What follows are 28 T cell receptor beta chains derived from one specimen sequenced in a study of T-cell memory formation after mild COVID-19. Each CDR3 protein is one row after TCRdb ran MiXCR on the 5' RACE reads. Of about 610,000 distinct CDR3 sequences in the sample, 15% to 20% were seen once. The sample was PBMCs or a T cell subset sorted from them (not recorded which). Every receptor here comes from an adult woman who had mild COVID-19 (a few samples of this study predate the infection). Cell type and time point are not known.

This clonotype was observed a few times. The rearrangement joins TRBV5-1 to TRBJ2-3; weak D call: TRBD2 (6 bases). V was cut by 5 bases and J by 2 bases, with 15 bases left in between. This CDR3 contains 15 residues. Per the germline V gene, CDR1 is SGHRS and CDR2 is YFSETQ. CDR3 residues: CASRVAGTSTDTQYF. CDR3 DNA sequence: TGCGCCAGCAGAGTGGCAGGGACTTCCACAGATACGCAGTATTTT.

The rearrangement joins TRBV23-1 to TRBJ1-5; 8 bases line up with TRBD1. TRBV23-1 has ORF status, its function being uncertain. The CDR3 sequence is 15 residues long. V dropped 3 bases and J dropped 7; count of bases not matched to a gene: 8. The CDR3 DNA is TGCGCCAGCAGTCACGCCGGACAGGGACGACAGCCCCAGCATTTT. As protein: CASSHAGQGRQPQHF.

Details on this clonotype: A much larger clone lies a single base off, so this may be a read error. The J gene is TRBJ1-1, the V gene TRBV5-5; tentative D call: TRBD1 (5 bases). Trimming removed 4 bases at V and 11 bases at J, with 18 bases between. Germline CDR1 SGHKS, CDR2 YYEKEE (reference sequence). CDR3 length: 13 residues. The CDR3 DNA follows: TGTGCCAGCAGCCATGACAGTGACCCGTGGGCTTTCTTT. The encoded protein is CASSHDSDPWAFF. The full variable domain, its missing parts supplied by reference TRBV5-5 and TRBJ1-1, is DAGVTQSPTHLIKTRGQQVTLRCSPISGHKSVSWYQQVLGQGPQFIFQYYEKEERGRGNFPDRFSARQFPNYSSELNVNALLLGDSALYLCASSHDSDPWAFFGQGTRLTVV.

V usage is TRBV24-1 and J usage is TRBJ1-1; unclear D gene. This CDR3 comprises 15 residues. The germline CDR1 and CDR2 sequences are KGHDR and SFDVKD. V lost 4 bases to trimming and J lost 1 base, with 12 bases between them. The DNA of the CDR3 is TGTGCCACCAGTGACCCCCGGACGGGGAACACTGAAGCTTTCTTT. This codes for CATSDPRTGNTEAFF.

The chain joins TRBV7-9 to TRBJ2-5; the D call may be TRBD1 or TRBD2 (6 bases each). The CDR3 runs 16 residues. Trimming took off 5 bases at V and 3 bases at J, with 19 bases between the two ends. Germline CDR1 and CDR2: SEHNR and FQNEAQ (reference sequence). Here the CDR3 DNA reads TGTGCCAGCAGCCCCCGGGACTCTCCAGGGGAAGAGACCCAGTACTTC. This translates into CASSPRDSPGEETQYF.

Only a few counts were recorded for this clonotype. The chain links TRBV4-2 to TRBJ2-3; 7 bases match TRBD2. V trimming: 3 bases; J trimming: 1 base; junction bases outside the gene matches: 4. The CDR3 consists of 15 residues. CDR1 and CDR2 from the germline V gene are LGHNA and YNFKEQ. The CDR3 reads CASSHGLAGTDTQYF. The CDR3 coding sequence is TGTGCCAGCAGCCATGGGCTAGCGGGCACAGATACGCAGTATTTT.

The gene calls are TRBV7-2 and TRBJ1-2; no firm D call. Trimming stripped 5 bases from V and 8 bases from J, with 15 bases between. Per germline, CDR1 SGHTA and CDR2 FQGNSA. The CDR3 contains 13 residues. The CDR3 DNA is TGTGCCAGCAGCCAAAAGGCCGTCGAAGGCTACACCTTC. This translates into CASSQKAVEGYTF.

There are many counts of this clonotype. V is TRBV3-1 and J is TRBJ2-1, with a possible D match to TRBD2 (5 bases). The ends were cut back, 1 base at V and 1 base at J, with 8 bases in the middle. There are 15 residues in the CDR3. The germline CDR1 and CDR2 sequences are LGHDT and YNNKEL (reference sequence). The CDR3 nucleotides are TGTGCCAGCAGCCAAGGACGGGGATCCTACAATGAGCAGTTCTTC. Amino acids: CASSQGRGSYNEQFF.

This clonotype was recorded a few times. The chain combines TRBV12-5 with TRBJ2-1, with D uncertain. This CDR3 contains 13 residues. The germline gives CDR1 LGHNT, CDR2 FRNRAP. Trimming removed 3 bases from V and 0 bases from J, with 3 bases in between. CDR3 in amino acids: CASGFGSYNEQFF. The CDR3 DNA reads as TGTGCTAGTGGTTTCGGCTCCTACAATGAGCAGTTCTTC. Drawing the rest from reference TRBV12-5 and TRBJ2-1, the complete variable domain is DARVTQTPRHKVTEMGQEVTMRCQPILGHNTVFWYRQTMMQGLELLAYFRNRAPLDDSGMPKDRFSAEMPDATLATLKIQPSEPRDSAVYFCASGFGSYNEQFFGPGTRLTVL.

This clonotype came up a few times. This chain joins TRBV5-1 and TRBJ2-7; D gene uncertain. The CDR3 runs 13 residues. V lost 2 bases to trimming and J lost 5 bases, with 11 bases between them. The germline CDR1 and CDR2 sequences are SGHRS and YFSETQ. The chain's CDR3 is CASSFNQLHEQYF. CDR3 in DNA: TGCGCCAGCAGCTTTAACCAGCTCCACGAGCAGTACTTC.

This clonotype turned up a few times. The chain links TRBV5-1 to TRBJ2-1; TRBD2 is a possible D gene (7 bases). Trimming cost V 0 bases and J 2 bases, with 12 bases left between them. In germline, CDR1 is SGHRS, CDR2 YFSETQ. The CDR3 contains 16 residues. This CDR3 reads CASSLGTAGPYNEQFF. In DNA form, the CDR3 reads TGCGCCAGCAGCTTGGGGACAGCGGGGCCCTACAATGAGCAGTTCTTC.

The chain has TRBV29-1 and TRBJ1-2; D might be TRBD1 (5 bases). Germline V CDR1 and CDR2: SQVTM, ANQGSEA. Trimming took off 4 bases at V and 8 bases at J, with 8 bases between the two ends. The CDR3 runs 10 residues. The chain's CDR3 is CSVGGAGYTF. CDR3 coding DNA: TGCAGCGTTGGAGGGGCCGGCTACACCTTC.

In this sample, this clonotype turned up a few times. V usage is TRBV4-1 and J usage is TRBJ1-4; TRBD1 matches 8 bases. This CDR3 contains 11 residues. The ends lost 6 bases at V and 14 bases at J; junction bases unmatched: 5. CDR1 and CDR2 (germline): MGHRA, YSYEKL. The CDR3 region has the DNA TGCGCCAGCAGTCTGACAGGGGTGCTGTTTTTT. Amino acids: CASSLTGVLFF.

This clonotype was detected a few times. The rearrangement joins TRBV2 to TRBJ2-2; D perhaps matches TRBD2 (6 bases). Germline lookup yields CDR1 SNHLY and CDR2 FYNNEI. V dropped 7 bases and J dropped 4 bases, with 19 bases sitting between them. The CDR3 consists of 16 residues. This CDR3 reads CASTPRGGKGTGELFF. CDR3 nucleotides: TGTGCCAGCACCCCCCGGGGCGGGAAGGGCACCGGGGAGCTGTTTTTT.

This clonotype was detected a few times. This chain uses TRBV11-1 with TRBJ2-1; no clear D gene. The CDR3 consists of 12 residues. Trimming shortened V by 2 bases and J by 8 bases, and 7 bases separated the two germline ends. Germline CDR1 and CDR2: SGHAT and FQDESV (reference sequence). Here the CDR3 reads CASSLMSDEQFF. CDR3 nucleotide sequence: TGTGCCAGCAGCTTAATGAGTGATGAGCAGTTCTTC.

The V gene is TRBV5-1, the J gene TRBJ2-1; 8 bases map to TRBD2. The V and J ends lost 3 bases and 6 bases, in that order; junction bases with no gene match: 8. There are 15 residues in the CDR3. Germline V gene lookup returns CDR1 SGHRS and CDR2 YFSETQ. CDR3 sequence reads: CASSSGLDNFNEQFF. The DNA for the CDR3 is TGCGCCAGCAGCTCGGGACTAGACAATTTCAATGAGCAGTTCTTC.

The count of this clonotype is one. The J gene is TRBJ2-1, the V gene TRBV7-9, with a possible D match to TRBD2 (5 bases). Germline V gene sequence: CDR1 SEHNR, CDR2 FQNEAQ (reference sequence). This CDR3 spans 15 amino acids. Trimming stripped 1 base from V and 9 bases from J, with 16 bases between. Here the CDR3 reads CASSLVSGKTSEQFF. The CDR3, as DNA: TGTGCCAGCAGCTTAGTCTCGGGAAAGACCAGTGAGCAGTTCTTC.

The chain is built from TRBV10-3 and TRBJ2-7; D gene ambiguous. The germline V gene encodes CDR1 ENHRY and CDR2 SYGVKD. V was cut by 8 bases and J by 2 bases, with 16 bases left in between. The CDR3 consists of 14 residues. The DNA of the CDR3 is TGTGCCATCTCCGTTCATGACCAAACCTACGAGCAGTACTTC. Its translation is CAISVHDQTYEQYF.

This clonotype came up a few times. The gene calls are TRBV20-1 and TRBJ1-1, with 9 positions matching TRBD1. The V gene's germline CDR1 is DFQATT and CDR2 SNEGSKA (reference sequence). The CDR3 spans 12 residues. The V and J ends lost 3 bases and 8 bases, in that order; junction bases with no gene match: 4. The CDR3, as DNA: TGCAGTGCTAGGAAGACAGGGGGGGAAGCTTTCTTT. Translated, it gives CSARKTGGEAFF.

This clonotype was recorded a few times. CDR3: CASSLQMTSSYEQYF. The CDR3 DNA reads TGTGCCAGCAGCTTGCAAATGACTAGCTCCTACGAGCAGTACTTC. The rearrangement joins TRBV5-5 to TRBJ2-7; perhaps TRBD2 as D (6 bases). CDR3 size: 15 residues. Germline CDR1 SGHKS, CDR2 YYEKEE (reference sequence). The germline V and J ends were trimmed by 1 base and 0 bases, with 11 bases remaining between them.

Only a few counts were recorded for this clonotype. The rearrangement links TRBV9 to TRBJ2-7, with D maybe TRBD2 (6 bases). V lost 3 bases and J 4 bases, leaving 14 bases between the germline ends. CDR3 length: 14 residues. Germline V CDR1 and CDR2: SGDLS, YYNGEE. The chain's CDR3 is CASSATGLRYEQYF. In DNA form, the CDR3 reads TGTGCCAGCAGCGCAACGGGACTGAGATACGAGCAGTACTTC.

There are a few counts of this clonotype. CDR3 loop: CASSGGGAGANVLTF. The CDR3 DNA follows: TGTGCCAGCAGTGGGGGGGGTGCCGGGGCCAACGTCCTGACTTTC. This sequence joins TRBV12-3 or TRBV12-4 and TRBJ2-6; 7 bases agree with TRBD2. This CDR3 region has 15 residues. The V gene end was trimmed by 5 bases and the J gene end by 4 bases; junction bases not matched to a gene: 5.

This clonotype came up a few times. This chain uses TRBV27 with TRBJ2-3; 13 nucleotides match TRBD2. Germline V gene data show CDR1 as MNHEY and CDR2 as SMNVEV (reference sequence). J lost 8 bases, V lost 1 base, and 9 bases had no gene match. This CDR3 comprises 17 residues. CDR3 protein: CASSLYILAGGLGTQYF. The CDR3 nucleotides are TGTGCCAGCAGTTTATACATACTAGCGGGGGGGCTGGGTACGCAGTATTTT.

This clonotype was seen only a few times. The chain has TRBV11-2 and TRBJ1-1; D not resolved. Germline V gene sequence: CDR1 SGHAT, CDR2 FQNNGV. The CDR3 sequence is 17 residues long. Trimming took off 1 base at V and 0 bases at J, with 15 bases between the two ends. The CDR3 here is CASSLVTVGIMNTEAFF. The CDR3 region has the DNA TGTGCCAGCAGCTTAGTCACTGTCGGGATCATGAACACTGAAGCTTTCTTT.

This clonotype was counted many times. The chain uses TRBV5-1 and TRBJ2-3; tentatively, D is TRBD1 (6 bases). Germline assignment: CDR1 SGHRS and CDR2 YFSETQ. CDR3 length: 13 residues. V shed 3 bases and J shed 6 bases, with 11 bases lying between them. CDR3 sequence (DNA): TGCGCCAGCAGCTACTACAGGGCGGATACGCAGTATTTT. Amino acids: CASSYYRADTQYF.

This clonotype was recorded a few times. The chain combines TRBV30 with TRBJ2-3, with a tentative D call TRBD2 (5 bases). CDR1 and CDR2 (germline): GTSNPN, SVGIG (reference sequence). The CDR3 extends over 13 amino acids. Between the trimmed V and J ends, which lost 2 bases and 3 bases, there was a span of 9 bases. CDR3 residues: CAWSSGRTDTQYF. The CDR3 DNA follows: TGTGCCTGGAGTTCGGGAAGGACAGATACGCAGTATTTT.

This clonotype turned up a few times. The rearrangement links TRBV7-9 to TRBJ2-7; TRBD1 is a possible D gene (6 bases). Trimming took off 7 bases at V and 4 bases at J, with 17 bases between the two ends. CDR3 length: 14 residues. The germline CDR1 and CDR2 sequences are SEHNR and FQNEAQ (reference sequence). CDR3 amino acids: CASKPSGTTYEQYF. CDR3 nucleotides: TGTGCCAGCAAACCATCCGGGACAACGTACGAGCAGTACTTC.

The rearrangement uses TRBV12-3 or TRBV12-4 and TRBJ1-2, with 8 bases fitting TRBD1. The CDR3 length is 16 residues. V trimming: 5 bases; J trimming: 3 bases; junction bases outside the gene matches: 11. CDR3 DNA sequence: TGTGCCAGCAGTACAGGGGGGACACTGCTTGACTATGGCTACACCTTC. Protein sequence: CASSTGGTLLDYGYTF.